The clone carrying this T cell receptor (beta chain) has a count of ten or more. Its antigen remains unknown. Assay used: immunoSEQ multiplex PCR; TCRdb lists only in-frame clones, some missing. Altogether approximately 640,000 clones are present, less than 95% being singletons, with the ten largest covering 30% to 35%. These data originate in a study of shared clonotypes between healthy human individuals. Overall study results and limits: Rarefaction curves obtained for sorted subsets showed sequencing incomplete despite large depth. Naive CD4 clonotypes were shared across a handful of donors at 4% to 5%.

The sequenced sample was memory CD8+ T cells from PBMCs. Subset indicated: CD45RO+ cells pooled with CCR7-negative TemRA cells. The sequence was obtained from a man between 18 and 35 years old in good health. Some clones in this sample may be carry-over from other donors' samples.

CDR3 loop: CASRTGENSEQYF. The CDR3 nucleotides are TGTGCCAGCAGAACAGGAGAAAACAGCGAGCAGTACTTC. The rearrangement joins TRBV6-1 to TRBJ2-7; tentative D call: TRBD1 (5 bases). V was cut by 6 bases and J by 6 bases, with 15 bases left in between. In germline, CDR1 is MNHNS, CDR2 SASEGT. The CDR3 consists of 13 residues.